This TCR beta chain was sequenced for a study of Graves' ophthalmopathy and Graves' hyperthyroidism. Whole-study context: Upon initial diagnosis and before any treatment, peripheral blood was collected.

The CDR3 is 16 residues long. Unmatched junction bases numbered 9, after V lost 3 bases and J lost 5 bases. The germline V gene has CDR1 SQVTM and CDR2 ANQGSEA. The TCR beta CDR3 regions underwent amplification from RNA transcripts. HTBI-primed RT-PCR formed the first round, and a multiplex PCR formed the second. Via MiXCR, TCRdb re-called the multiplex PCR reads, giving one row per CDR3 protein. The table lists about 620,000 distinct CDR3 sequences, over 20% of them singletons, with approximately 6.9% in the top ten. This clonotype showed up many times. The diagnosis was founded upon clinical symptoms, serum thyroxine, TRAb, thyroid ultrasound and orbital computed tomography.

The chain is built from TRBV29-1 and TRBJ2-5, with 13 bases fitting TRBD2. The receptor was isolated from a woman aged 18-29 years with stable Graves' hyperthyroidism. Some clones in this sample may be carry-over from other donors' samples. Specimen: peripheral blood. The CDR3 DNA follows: TGCAGCGTTGAGGGACTAGCGGGAAACCAAGAGGAGACCCAGTACTTC. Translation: CSVEGLAGNQEETQYF.